Sequencing of this T cell receptor (beta chain) was carried out in a study of follicular helper T cells after annual influenza vaccination. Findings of the study overall: Productive TCRB sequences came from only roughly 10-23% of cells. Day 7 ICOS+CD38+ clones were most often found later in ICOS-CD38- cTfh cells.

Remarks on this clone: Its specificity is unknown.

Time point noted: 2015-2016 season, 7 days after influenza vaccination. Assay used: immunoSEQ multiplex PCR; TCRdb lists only in-frame clones, some missing. The sample lists 5,500 to 8,000 clones, 80% to 85% seen once, with roughly 0.6% in the top ten. V was shortened by 4 bases and J by 0 bases, with 14 bases between the two germline ends. The germline V gene encodes CDR1 SGHKS and CDR2 YYEKEE (reference sequence). The length of the CDR3 is 16 residues. The source material was CXCR5- memory CD4+ T cells sorted from blood, sampled 7 days after influenza vaccination. This chain joins TRBV5-5 and TRBJ1-3; the D is unclear. This clonotype originated in an adult who received the influenza vaccine. CDR3 protein: CASSPTSQLSGNTIYF. In DNA form, the CDR3 reads TGTGCCAGCAGCCCAACCTCACAGCTCTCTGGAAACACCATATATTTT.